These 20 T cell receptor beta chains originate from one sample sequenced in a study of cytomegalovirus exposure and HLA in healthy donors. PCR was performed using 60 Vbeta and 13 Jbeta primers. TCRdb's table, derived via immunoSEQ multiplex PCR, lists solely in-frame clones and lacks some. The sample includes about 120,000 clones, about 78% seen only once; the top ten take approximately 8.2%. Sequenced sample: PBMCs. The receptors stem from a woman aged 35 to 49 in good health and CMV-seropositive.

The chain employs TRBV18 and TRBJ1-2; TRBD1 matches 11 bases. CDR3 length equals 14 residues. With V trimmed by 3 bases and J by 4 bases, 1 base remained unmatched. CDR1 KGHSH and CDR2 LQKENI come from the germline V gene. This CDR3 reads CASSPGTGGYGYTF. The DNA for the CDR3 is TGTGCCAGCTCACCTGGGACAGGGGGCTATGGCTACACCTTC.

This clone came up a few times. The chain links TRBV9 to TRBJ1-1; D gene ambiguous. Looked up from germline, CDR1 is SGDLS and CDR2 is YYNGEE. This CDR3 region has 15 residues. Trimming stripped 0 bases from V and 0 bases from J, with 9 bases between. The DNA for the CDR3 is TGTGCCAGCAGCGTAGCGGGAAGCATGAACACTGAAGCTTTCTTT. It encodes CASSVAGSMNTEAFF.

The chain employs TRBV7-9 and TRBJ1-4; unclear D gene. In germline, CDR1 is SEHNR, CDR2 FQNEAQ (reference sequence). V was shortened by 0 bases and J by 6 bases, with 14 bases between the two germline ends. The CDR3 consists of 16 residues. The CDR3 loop reads CASSLARGGAHEKLFF. CDR3 coding DNA: TGTGCCAGCAGCTTAGCGCGGGGAGGAGCACATGAAAAACTGTTTTTT.

The V call is TRBV6-5, the J call TRBJ2-2; 8 bases map to TRBD1. The germline gives CDR1 MNHEY, CDR2 SVGAGI. This CDR3 comprises 15 residues. V was pared by 6 bases and J by 3 bases, with 6 bases of the junction left unmatched. Here the CDR3 DNA reads TGTGCCAGCAGATTTCCAGGGGGCGACACCGGGGAGCTGTTTTTT. It translates to CASRFPGGDTGELFF.

V and J are TRBV7-8 and TRBJ1-1; the D is unclear. Trimming removed 2 bases at V and 0 bases at J, with 7 bases between. Germline loops: CDR1 SGHVS, CDR2 FQNEAQ. The CDR3 consists of 14 residues. The CDR3 spells CASSLSLLNTEAFF. The CDR3 nucleotides read TGTGCCAGCAGCTTAAGCCTCTTGAACACTGAAGCTTTCTTT.

This chain joins TRBV5-6 and TRBJ1-3; TRBD1 agrees at 8 bases. Germline V gene lookup returns CDR1 SGHDT and CDR2 YYEEEE. The CDR3 spans 14 residues. V was clipped by 4 bases and J by 4 bases; unmatched bases: 4. The CDR3 loop reads CASSPRDRGNTIYF. CDR3 DNA sequence: TGTGCCAGCAGCCCCCGGGACAGGGGAAACACCATATATTTT.

The CDR3 coding sequence is TGTGCCAGTTGGACAGGGGGCTCCTACGAGCAGTACTTC. It codes for CASWTGGSYEQYF. This chain uses TRBV27 with TRBJ2-7; 10 bases align to TRBD1. V lost 9 bases, J lost 0 bases, and 2 bases stayed unmatched. This CDR3 region has 13 residues. The germline gives CDR1 MNHEY, CDR2 SMNVEV (reference sequence).

This clone has a handful of counts. The chain recombines TRBV10-3 with TRBJ2-7; maybe TRBD1 (6 bases). The germline gives CDR1 ENHRY, CDR2 SYGVKD. CDR3 length: 14 residues. V lost 2 bases to trimming and J lost 3 bases, with 11 bases between them. CDR3 coding DNA: TGTGCCATCAGTGAGAGGGACATTGGCTACGAGCAGTACTTC. It specifies CAISERDIGYEQYF.

V and J are TRBV5-1 and TRBJ1-6, with D tentatively TRBD1 (6 bases). Germline V gives CDR1 SGHRS, CDR2 YFSETQ. CDR3 length: 15 amino acids. Between the trimmed V and J ends, which lost 1 base and 6 bases, there was a span of 11 bases. The CDR3 coding sequence is TGCGCCAGCAGCTTGTCGGGACATGGTAATTCACCCCTCCACTTT. Amino acids: CASSLSGHGNSPLHF. The complete variable domain, with remaining parts taken from reference TRBV5-1 and TRBJ1-6, reads KAGVTQTPRYLIKTRGQQVTLSCSPISGHRSVSWYQQTPGQGLQFLFEYFSETQRNKGNFPGRFSGRQFSNSRSEMNVSTLELGDSALYLCASSLSGHGNSPLHFGNGTRLTVT.

The V call is TRBV2, the J call TRBJ1-5; no firm D call. V was clipped by 5 bases and J by 1 base, with 9 bases between them. Germline V gives CDR1 SNHLY, CDR2 FYNNEI. The CDR3 is 14 residues long. CDR3 DNA sequence: TGTGCCAGCAGTATATCCCTCAGCAATCAGCCCCAGCATTTT. Translated, it gives CASSISLSNQPQHF.

The chain is built from TRBV25-1 and TRBJ1-6, with D possibly TRBD1 on 5 matching bases. The CDR3 is 13 residues long. Germline V lookup: CDR1 MGHDK, CDR2 SYGVNS. With 8 bases removed from V and 10 bases from J, the gap between germline ends came to 15 bases. The CDR3 protein is CASRGQGNSPLHF. For the CDR3, the DNA is TGTGCCAGCCGCGGCCAGGGCAACTCACCCCTCCACTTT.

This rearrangement joins TRBV6-4 to TRBJ1-2, with 7 bases that match TRBD1. Germline values: CDR1 MRHNA, CDR2 SNTAGT. V gave up 7 bases and J gave up 10 bases; unmatched junction bases: 6. This CDR3 region has 11 residues. The CDR3 spells CASNAGGVYTF. In DNA, the CDR3 is TGTGCCAGCAACGCAGGGGGAGTCTACACCTTC.

Regarding this clone: Other DNA sequences of this sample code for an identical CDR3. The chain combines TRBV5-1 with TRBJ2-5; 8 bases fit TRBD1. CDR1 is SGHRS, CDR2 YFSETQ, per germline. The CDR3 totals 14 residues. Losses at the gene ends were 2 bases for V and 1 base for J; bases not matched to a gene: 1. DNA for the CDR3: TGCGCCAGCAGCTTTGGACAGGGCCAAGAGACCCAGTACTTC. It translates to CASSFGQGQETQYF.

The chain is built from TRBV6-5 and TRBJ1-2; TRBD1 agrees at 11 bases. Unmatched junction bases numbered 3, after V lost 5 bases and J lost 7 bases. The CDR3 length is 13 residues. Germline V lookup: CDR1 MNHEY, CDR2 SVGAGI. The CDR3 nucleotides read TGTGCCAGCAGTCTGGACAGGGGGCTTGGCTACACCTTC. Encoded protein: CASSLDRGLGYTF.

This chain uses TRBV27 with TRBJ1-5; unclear D gene. This CDR3 has 13 amino acids. The ends were cut back, 8 bases at V and 8 bases at J, with 16 bases in the middle. CDR1 MNHEY and CDR2 SMNVEV come from the germline V gene (reference sequence). DNA for the CDR3: TGTGCCAGCGGTGGTCGGAGAGGAGAGCCCCAGCATTTT. Amino acid sequence: CASGGRRGEPQHF.

This chain joins TRBV18 and TRBJ1-5; D perhaps matches TRBD1 (5 bases). Germline V lookup: CDR1 KGHSH, CDR2 LQKENI. The V end was cut by 2 bases, the J end by 5 bases, with 10 bases between. The CDR3 has 14 residues. CDR3: CASSPVGGDQPQHF. The CDR3 DNA follows: TGTGCCAGCTCACCAGTGGGGGGGGATCAGCCCCAGCATTTT.

In this sample, this clone turned up many times. The chain couples TRBV2 to TRBJ2-7; 10 nucleotides align to TRBD2. V gave up 6 bases and J gave up 5 bases; unmatched junction bases: 7. Germline lookup yields CDR1 SNHLY and CDR2 FYNNEI. There are 14 residues in the CDR3. As DNA, the CDR3 is TGTGCCAGCAGCAGCGGGGGGGACAAGAACGAGCAGTACTTC. Translating gives CASSSGGDKNEQYF.

The chain combines TRBV5-1 with TRBJ2-7, with D possibly matching TRBD1 (5 bases). The V and J ends lost 4 bases and 7 bases respectively, with 12 bases between them. CDR3 length: 12 residues. The V gene's germline CDR1 is SGHRS and CDR2 YFSETQ. CDR3 coding DNA: TGCGCCAGCAGCACCGGACAAAGGGAGCAGTACTTC. It yields the protein CASSTGQREQYF. Using reference TRBV5-1 and TRBJ2-7 for the parts outside the CDR3, the full variable domain is KAGVTQTPRYLIKTRGQQVTLSCSPISGHRSVSWYQQTPGQGLQFLFEYFSETQRNKGNFPGRFSGRQFSNSRSEMNVSTLELGDSALYLCASSTGQREQYFGPGTRLTVT.

The genes are TRBV4-1 and TRBJ2-1; 10 nucleotides agree with TRBD1. Germline-derived CDR1 and CDR2 are MGHRA and YSYEKL. V dropped 1 base and J dropped 9; count of bases not matched to a gene: 3. The CDR3 runs to 14 residues. The CDR3 DNA follows: TGCGCCAGCAGCCAAGGACAGGGGGCTGGTGAGCAGTTCTTC. Translation gives CASSQGQGAGEQFF.

V usage is TRBV29-1 and J usage is TRBJ2-7; tentative D call: TRBD2 (6 bases). V was trimmed by 5 bases and J by 3 bases, leaving 8 bases between them. Germline V lookup: CDR1 SQVTM, CDR2 ANQGSEA. The CDR3 is 11 residues long. The CDR3 DNA follows: TGCAGCGTTCGCGGGATCTACGAGCAGTACTTC. This gives the protein CSVRGIYEQYF.